The TCR beta chain under discussion was sequenced for a study of cytomegalovirus exposure and HLA in healthy donors. General study findings and limits: A later analysis found most CMV-associated TCR beta chains apparently HLA-restricted. Some public TCRs appeared in many individuals, while most sequences were rare.

A multiplex PCR was run with 60 Vbeta primers and 13 Jbeta primers. Method: immunoSEQ multiplex PCR; TCRdb's copy keeps in-frame clones and lacks some. The table lists around 97,000 clones, around 80% of them singletons. As for this clone: Its specificity is not known.

The CDR3 is 13 residues long. The V end was cut by 3 bases, the J end by 4 bases, with 9 bases between. Looked up from germline, CDR1 is MNHNS and CDR2 is SASEGT. The chain joins TRBV6-1 to TRBJ1-1; the D is unclear. The receptor's source is a middle-aged man in good health and CMV-seropositive. Sequences were obtained from PBMCs. DNA for the CDR3: TGTGCCAGCAGTGAGTTAATCTCCACTGAAGCTTTCTTT. Its translation: CASSELISTEAFF.